This is a list of T cell receptor beta chains from one sample in a study of control samples from healthy donors and cancer patients. Sequenced by immunoSEQ multiplex PCR; TCRdb stores in-frame clones only, minus some. The sample records roughly 150,000 clones, 80% to 90% being singletons. The sequencing sample was made of blood. All receptors derive from a man aged 18 to 29 in good health. Both conserved end residues are part of each CDR3. A D gene is named only where the DNA matches it firmly.

V: TRBV6-6
J: TRBJ1-2
D: TRBD1
CDR3: CASRETGQGVGYTF

V: TRBV5-8
J: TRBJ2-1
D: .
CDR3: CASSLRAAGEQFF

V: TRBV6-5
J: TRBJ1-2
D: .
CDR3: CASSYEITYGYTF

V: TRBV5-6
J: TRBJ1-6
D: .
CDR3: CASSLKSRQLYNSPLHF

V: TRBV5-1
J: TRBJ2-5
D: .
CDR3: CASSLAAAPETQYF

V: TRBV6-6
J: TRBJ1-4
D: .
CDR3: CASSRLDEKLFF

V: TRBV7-6
J: TRBJ2-5
D: .
CDR3: CASSLEGRGYQETQYF

V: TRBV28
J: TRBJ1-5
D: TRBD1
CDR3: CASSRRRDSPSNQPQHF

V: TRBV6-5
J: TRBJ2-7
D: .
CDR3: CASSYSTARSSYEQYF

V: TRBV7-8
J: TRBJ1-6
D: .
CDR3: CASSLSAGGQASPLHF

V: TRBV21-1
J: TRBJ1-6
D: .
CDR3: CASSKVSGGSALPRSYNSPLHF

V: TRBV11-2
J: TRBJ2-7
D: .
CDR3: CASSLGGREQYF

V: TRBV7-2
J: TRBJ2-3
D: .
CDR3: CASSLATVVTDTQYF

V: TRBV19
J: TRBJ2-1
D: .
CDR3: CASSTSGVLGPIYNEQFF

V: TRBV7-9
J: TRBJ2-1
D: .
CDR3: CASRPDLQAYNEQFF

V: TRBV28
J: TRBJ2-7
D: TRBD2
CDR3: CASSGPLAAFSYEQYF

V: TRBV6-5
J: TRBJ2-1
D: TRBD2
CDR3: CASSRGGTYNEQFF

V: TRBV5-4
J: TRBJ2-3
D: .
CDR3: CASSRRGPSTDTQYF

V: TRBV15
J: TRBJ1-2
D: .
CDR3: CATSTESNYGYTF

V: TRBV5-5
J: TRBJ1-5
D: TRBD1
CDR3: CASSHDRGLNQPQHF

V: TRBV7-9
J: TRBJ2-5
D: .
CDR3: CASSSNLQVSETQYF

V: TRBV19
J: TRBJ2-7
D: .
CDR3: CASSPGTAFYEQYF

V: TRBV5-3
J: TRBJ1-3
D: .
CDR3: CARSLADPGNTIYF

V: TRBV6-1
J: TRBJ1-5
D: .
CDR3: CASSHVSGQPQHF

V: TRBV10-1
J: TRBJ2-2
D: .
CDR3: CARPPGNVNTGELFF

V: TRBV2
J: TRBJ1-1
D: .
CDR3: CASSDESGRMNTEAFF

V: TRBV6-2/TRBV6-3
J: TRBJ2-7
D: TRBD2
CDR3: CASSDGGYSYEQYF

V: TRBV4-3
J: TRBJ1-1
D: .
CDR3: CASSQSYQGSPEAFF

V: TRBV10-1
J: TRBJ1-4
D: TRBD1
CDR3: CASNSIRDRAKNSRF

V: TRBV4-3
J: TRBJ2-7
D: TRBD1
CDR3: CASSQDRTGLYEQYF

V: TRBV28
J: TRBJ2-7
D: .
CDR3: CASSLAPQWAYEQYF

V: TRBV7-2
J: TRBJ1-3
D: .
CDR3: CASSFGGGNTIYF

V: TRBV6-5
J: TRBJ2-2
D: .
CDR3: CASSIRADISGELFF

V: TRBV4-3
J: TRBJ2-5
D: TRBD2
CDR3: CASSQDRSLAGEQETQYF

V: TRBV28
J: TRBJ1-2
D: .
CDR3: CATTAYPGGNYGYTF

V: TRBV7-2
J: TRBJ1-1
D: .
CDR3: CASSLAGNTEAFF

V: TRBV4-3
J: TRBJ2-1
D: TRBD2
CDR3: CASSQDGTSGFDNEQFF

V: TRBV4-3
J: TRBJ2-3
D: TRBD2
CDR3: CASSQMRGGSTDTQYF

V: TRBV5-4
J: TRBJ1-6
D: .
CDR3: CASRTGSGSPLHF

V: TRBV28
J: TRBJ1-2
D: .
CDR3: CASRSGGYGYTF

V: TRBV9
J: TRBJ2-2
D: TRBD1
CDR3: CASSWGQLTGELFF

V: TRBV9
J: TRBJ1-3
D: .
CDR3: CASRAGNSGNTIYF

V: TRBV5-5
J: TRBJ1-6
D: .
CDR3: CASSLSPTLHSPLHF

V: TRBV30
J: TRBJ2-2
D: TRBD1
CDR3: CAWSFTDRGSRTGELFF

V: TRBV6-2/TRBV6-3
J: TRBJ1-1
D: TRBD1
CDR3: CASSTQDRANTEAFF

V: TRBV30
J: TRBJ2-5
D: TRBD2
CDR3: CAWSVRAGPYQETQYF

V: TRBV7-8
J: TRBJ2-3
D: .
CDR3: CASSGGGPGTDTQYF